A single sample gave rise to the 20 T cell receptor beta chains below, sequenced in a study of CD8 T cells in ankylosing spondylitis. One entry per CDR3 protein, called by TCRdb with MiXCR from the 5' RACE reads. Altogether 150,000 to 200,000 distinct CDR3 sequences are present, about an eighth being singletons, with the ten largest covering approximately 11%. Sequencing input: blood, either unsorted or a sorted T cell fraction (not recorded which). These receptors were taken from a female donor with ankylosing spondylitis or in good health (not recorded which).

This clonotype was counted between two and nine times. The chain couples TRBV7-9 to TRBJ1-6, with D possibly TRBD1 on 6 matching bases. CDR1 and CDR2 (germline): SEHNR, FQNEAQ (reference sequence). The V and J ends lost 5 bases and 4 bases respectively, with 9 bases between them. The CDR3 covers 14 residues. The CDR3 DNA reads TGTGCCAGCAGCGTGGACAGATATAATTCACCCCTCCACTTT. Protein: CASSVDRYNSPLHF.

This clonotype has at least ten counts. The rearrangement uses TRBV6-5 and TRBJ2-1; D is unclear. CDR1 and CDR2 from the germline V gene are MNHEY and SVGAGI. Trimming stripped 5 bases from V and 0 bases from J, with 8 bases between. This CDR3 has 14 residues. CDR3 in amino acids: CASSLTYSYNEQFF. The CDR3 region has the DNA TGTGCCAGCAGTCTTACCTACTCCTACAATGAGCAGTTCTTC.

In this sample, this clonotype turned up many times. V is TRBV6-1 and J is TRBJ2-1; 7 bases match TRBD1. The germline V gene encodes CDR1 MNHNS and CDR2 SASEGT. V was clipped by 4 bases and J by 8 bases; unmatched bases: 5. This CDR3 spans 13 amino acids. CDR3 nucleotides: TGTGCCAGCAGTGGCACAGGGGTCTATGAGCAGTTCTTC. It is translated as CASSGTGVYEQFF.

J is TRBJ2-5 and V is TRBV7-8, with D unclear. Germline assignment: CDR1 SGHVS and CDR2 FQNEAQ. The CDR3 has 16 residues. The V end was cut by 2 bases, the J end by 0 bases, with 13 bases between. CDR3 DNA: TGTGCCAGCAGCTTAACCCTGGATCTGTACCAAGAGACCCAGTACTTC. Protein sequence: CASSLTLDLYQETQYF.

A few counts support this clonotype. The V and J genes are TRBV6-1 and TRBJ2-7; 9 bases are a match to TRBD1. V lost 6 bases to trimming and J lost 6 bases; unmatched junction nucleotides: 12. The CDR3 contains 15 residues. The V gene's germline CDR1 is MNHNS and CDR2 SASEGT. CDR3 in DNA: TGTGCCAGCAGCCGGGGACAGGGACCGACCGGCGAGCAGTACTTC. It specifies CASSRGQGPTGEQYF.

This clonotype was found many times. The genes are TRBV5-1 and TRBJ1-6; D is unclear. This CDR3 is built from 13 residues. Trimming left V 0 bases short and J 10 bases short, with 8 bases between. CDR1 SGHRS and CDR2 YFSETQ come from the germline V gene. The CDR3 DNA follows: TGCGCCAGCAGCTTGGTTGTCAACTCACCCCTCCACTTT. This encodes CASSLVVNSPLHF.

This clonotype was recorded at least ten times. The DNA for the CDR3 is TGCGCCAGCAGCTTAACCCCGGGACAGGAAAACTACGAGCAGTACTTC. Translation: CASSLTPGQENYEQYF. The chain uses TRBV5-1 and TRBJ2-7, with 8 bases aligning to TRBD1. Germline CDR1 reads SGHRS; CDR2 reads YFSETQ. V dropped 2 bases and J dropped 3; count of bases not matched to a gene: 10. The CDR3 sequence is 16 residues long. Together with reference TRBV5-1 and TRBJ2-7, the CDR3 gives the full variable domain: KAGVTQTPRYLIKTRGQQVTLSCSPISGHRSVSWYQQTPGQGLQFLFEYFSETQRNKGNFPGRFSGRQFSNSRSEMNVSTLELGDSALYLCASSLTPGQENYEQYFGPGTRLTVT.

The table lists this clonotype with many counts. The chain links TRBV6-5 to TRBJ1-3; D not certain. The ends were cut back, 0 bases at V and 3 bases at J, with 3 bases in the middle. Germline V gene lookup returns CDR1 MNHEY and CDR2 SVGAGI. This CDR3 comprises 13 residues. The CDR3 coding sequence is TGTGCCAGCAGTTACTCAAGTGGAAACACCATATATTTT. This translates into CASSYSSGNTIYF.

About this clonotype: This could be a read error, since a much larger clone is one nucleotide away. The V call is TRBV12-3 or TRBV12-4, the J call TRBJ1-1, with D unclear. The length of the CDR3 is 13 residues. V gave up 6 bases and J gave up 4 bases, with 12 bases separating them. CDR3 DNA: TGTGCCAGCAGCCCTTGGCTCTCCACTGAAGCTTTCTTT. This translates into CASSPWLSTEAFF.

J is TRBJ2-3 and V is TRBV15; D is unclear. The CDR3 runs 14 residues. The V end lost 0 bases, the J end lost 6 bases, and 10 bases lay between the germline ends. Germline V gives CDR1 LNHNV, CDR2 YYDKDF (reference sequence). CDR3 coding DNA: TGTGCCACCAGCAGAGACAGAGCCCTGGATACGCAGTATTTT. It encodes CATSRDRALDTQYF. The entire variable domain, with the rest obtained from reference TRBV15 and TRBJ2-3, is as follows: DAMVIQNPRYQVTQFGKPVTLSCSQTLNHNVMYWYQQKSSQAPKLLFHYYDKDFNNEADTPDNFQSRRPNTSFCFLDIRSPGLGDTAMYLCATSRDRALDTQYFGPGTRLTVL.

The CDR3 protein is CASSGTSGSGTGELFF. The CDR3 DNA is TGTGCCAGCAGTGGGACTAGCGGGAGTGGCACCGGGGAGCTGTTTTTT. The J gene is TRBJ2-2, the V gene TRBV12-3 or TRBV12-4; TRBD2 matches 14 bases. V lost 5 bases and J lost 4; bases outside the gene matches: 3. The CDR3 sequence is 16 residues long.

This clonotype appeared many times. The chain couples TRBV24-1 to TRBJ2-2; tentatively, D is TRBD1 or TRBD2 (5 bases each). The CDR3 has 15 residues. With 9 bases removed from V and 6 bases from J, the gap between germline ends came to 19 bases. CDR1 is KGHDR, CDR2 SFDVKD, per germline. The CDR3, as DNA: TGTGCCACCGGCCAGAGGGGTGAGGAGGCCGGGGAGCTGTTTTTT. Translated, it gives CATGQRGEEAGELFF.

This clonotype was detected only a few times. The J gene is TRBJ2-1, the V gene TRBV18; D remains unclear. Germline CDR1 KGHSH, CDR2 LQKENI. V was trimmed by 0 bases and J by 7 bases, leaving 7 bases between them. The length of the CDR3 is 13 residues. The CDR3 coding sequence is TGTGCCAGCTCACCACCGAACACAAATGAGCAGTTCTTC. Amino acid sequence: CASSPPNTNEQFF.

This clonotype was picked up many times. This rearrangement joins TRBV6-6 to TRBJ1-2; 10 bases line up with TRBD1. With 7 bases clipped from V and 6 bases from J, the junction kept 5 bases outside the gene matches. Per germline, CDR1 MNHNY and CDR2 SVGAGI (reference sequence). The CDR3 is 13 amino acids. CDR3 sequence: CASKPGQGNGYTF. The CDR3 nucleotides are TGTGCCAGCAAACCGGGACAGGGGAATGGCTACACCTTC.

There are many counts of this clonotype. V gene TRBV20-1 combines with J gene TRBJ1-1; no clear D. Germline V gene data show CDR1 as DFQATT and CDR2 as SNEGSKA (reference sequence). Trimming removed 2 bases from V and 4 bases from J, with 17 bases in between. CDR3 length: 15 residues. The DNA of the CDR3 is TGCAGTGCTAGATCCCCCCTAGGGCGCGGCACTGAAGCTTTCTTT. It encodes CSARSPLGRGTEAFF.

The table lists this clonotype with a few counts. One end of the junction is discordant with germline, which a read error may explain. CDR3 sequence (DNA): TGTGCCAGCAGCACCACTAGCGGGGAGTTGTCCCTGGACTTC. Translation: CASSTTSGELSLDF. The chain couples TRBV7-9 to TRBJ2-7; 10 bases fit TRBD2. Germline V gene sequence: CDR1 SEHNR, CDR2 FQNEAQ (reference sequence). The CDR3 extends over 14 amino acids.

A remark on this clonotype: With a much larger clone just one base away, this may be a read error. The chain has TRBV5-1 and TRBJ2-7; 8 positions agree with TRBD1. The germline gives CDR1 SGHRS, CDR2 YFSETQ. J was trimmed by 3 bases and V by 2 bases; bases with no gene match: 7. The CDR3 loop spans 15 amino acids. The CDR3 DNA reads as TGCGCCAGCAGCTTCGGGGGACAGGAGGACTACGAGCAGTACTTC. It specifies CASSFGGQEDYEQYF. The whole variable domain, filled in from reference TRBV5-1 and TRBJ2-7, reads KAGVTQTPRYLIKTRGQQVTLSCSPISGHRSVSWYQQTPGQGLQFLFEYFSETQRNKGNFPGRFSGRQFSNSRSEMNVSTLELGDSALYLCASSFGGQEDYEQYFGPGTRLTVT.

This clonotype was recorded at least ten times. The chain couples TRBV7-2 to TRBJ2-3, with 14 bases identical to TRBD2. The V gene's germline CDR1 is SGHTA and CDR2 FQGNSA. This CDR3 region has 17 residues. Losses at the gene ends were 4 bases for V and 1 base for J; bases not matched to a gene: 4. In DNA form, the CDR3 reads TGTGCCAGCAGCTGGAGACTAGCGGGAGGGGGCACAGATACGCAGTATTTT. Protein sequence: CASSWRLAGGGTDTQYF.

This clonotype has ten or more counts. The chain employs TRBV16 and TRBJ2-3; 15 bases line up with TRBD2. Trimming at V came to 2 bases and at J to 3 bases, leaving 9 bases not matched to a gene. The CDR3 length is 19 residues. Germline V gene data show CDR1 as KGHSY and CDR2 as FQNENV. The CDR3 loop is CASSQGLAGGPLRTDTQYF. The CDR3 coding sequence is TGTGCCAGCAGCCAAGGACTAGCGGGAGGGCCGCTTCGGACAGATACGCAGTATTTT.

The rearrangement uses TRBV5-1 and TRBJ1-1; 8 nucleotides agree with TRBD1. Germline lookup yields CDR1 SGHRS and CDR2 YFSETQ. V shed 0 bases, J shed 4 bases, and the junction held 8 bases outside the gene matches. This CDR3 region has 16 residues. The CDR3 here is CASSLARDRRVTEAFF. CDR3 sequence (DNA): TGCGCCAGCAGCTTGGCCCGGGACAGGAGGGTCACTGAAGCTTTCTTT.